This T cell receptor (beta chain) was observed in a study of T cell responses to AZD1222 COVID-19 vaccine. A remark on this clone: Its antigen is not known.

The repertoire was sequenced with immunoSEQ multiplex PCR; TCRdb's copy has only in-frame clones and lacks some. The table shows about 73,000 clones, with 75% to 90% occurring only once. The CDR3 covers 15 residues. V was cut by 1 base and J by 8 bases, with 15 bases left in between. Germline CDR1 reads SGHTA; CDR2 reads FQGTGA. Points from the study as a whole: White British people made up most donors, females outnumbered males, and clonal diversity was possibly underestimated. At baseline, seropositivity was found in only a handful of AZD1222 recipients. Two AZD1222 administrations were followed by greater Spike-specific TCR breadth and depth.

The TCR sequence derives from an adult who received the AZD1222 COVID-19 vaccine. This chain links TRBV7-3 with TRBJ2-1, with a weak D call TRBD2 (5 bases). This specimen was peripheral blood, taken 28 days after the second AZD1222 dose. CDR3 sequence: CASSLRGYTRDEQFF. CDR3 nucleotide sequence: TGTGCCAGCAGCTTAAGGGGTTACACTAGGGATGAGCAGTTCTTC.